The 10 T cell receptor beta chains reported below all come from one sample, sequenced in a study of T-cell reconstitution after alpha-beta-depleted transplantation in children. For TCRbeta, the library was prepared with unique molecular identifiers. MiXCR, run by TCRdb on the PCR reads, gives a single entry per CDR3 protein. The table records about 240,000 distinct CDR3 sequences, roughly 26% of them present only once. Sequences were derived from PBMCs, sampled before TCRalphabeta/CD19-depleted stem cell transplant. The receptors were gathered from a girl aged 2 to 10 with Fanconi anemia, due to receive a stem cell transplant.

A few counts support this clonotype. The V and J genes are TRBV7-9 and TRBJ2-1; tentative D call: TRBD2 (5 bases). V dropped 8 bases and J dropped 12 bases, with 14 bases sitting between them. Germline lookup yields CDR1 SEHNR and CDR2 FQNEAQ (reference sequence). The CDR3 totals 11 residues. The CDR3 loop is CASGSSFRQFF. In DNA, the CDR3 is TGTGCCAGCGGATCTAGCTTCAGGCAGTTCTTC.

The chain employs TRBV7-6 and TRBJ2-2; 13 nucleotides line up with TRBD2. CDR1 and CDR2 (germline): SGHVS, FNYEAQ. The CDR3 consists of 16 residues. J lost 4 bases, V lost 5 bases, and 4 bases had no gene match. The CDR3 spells CASSEGLAGFTGELFF. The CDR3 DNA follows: TGTGCCAGCAGCGAGGGACTAGCGGGGTTCACCGGGGAGCTGTTTTTT.

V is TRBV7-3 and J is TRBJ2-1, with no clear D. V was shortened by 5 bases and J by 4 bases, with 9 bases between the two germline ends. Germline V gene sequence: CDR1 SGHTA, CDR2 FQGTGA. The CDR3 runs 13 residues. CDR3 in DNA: TGTGCCAGCAGCCCCCCCGGATACAATGAGCAGTTCTTC. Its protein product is CASSPPGYNEQFF.

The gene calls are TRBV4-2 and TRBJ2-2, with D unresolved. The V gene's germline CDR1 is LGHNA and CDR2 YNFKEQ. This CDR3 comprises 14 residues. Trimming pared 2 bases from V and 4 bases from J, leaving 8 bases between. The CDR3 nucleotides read TGTGCCAGCAGCCAACCGAGCCTCACCGGGGAGCTGTTTTTT. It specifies CASSQPSLTGELFF.

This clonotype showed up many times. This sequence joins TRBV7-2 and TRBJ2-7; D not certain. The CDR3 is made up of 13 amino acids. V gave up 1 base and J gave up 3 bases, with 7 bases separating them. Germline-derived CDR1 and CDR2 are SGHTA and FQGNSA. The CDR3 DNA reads TGTGCCAGCAGCTTAGAAGATTACTACGAGCAGTACTTC. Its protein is CASSLEDYYEQYF.

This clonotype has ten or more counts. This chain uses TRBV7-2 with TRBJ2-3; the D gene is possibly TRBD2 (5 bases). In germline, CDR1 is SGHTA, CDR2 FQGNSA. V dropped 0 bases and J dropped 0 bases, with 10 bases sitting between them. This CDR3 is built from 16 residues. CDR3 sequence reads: CASSLAPTGSTDTQYF. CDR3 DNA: TGTGCCAGCAGCTTAGCGCCGACGGGGAGCACAGATACGCAGTATTTT.

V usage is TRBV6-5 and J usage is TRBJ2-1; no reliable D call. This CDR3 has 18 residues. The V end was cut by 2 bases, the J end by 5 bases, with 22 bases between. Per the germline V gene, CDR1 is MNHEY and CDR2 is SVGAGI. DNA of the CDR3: TGTGCCAGCAGTTACATCTCTTTCGGAACAGCCGTCCACAATGAGCAGTTCTTC. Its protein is CASSYISFGTAVHNEQFF.

The CDR3 DNA reads as TGCGCCAAACAGGGCCGGAATCAGCCCCAGCATTTT. Translating it yields CAKQGRNQPQHF. This rearrangement joins TRBV4-1 to TRBJ1-5; weak D call: TRBD1 (6 bases). Germline CDR1 and CDR2: MGHRA and YSYEKL. Between the trimmed V and J ends, which lost 10 bases and 4 bases, there was a span of 11 bases. There are 12 residues in the CDR3.

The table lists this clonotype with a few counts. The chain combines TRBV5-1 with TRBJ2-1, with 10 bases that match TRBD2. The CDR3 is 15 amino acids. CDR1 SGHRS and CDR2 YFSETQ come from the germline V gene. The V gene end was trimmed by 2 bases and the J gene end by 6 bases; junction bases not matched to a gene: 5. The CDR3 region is CASSFSGGTLNEQFF. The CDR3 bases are TGCGCCAGCAGCTTTAGCGGGGGGACCCTCAATGAGCAGTTCTTC.

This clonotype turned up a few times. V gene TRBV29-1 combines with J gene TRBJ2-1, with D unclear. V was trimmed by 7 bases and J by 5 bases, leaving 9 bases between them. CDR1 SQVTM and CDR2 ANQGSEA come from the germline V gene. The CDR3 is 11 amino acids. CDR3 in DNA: TGCAGCGGCCGAATCAACAATGAGCAGTTCTTC. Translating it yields CSGRINNEQFF.